These 31 T cell receptor beta chains originate from one sample sequenced in a study of sequential checkpoint blockade in melanoma. Method: immunoSEQ multiplex PCR; TCRdb's copy keeps in-frame clones and lacks some. In the table there are 15,000 to 20,000 clones, about three fifths of which are singletons. Treatment of the sample: randomized to nivolumab then ipilimumab (arm A) or the reverse (arm B). The source was CD8+ T cells sorted from blood (inferred from file names), collected from a patient given nivolumab and ipilimumab in sequence. The receptor set was obtained from a human donor with melanoma.

This chain joins TRBV6-5 and TRBJ2-7, with D possibly TRBD1 on 5 matching bases. The CDR3 sequence is 13 residues long. Germline lookup yields CDR1 MNHEY and CDR2 SVGAGI. The V gene lost 2 bases and the J gene lost 2 bases, with 7 bases spanning the gap. CDR3 residues: CASSYGAAYEQYF. In DNA form, the CDR3 reads TGTGCCAGCAGTTACGGGGCCGCCTACGAGCAGTACTTC.

This clone occurred a few times. This chain links TRBV5-6 with TRBJ2-7; the D gene is possibly TRBD2 (6 bases). Trimming stripped 4 bases from V and 2 bases from J, with 16 bases between. CDR3 length equals 15 residues. Germline V gives CDR1 SGHDT, CDR2 YYEEEE. The CDR3: CASSGGPSLAYEQYF. The CDR3 DNA sequence: TGTGCCAGCAGCGGAGGGCCCTCTTTAGCCTACGAGCAGTACTTC.

The V and J genes are TRBV28 and TRBJ2-3; TRBD2 aligns across 9 bases. The CDR3 is 16 residues long. Germline values: CDR1 MDHEN, CDR2 SYDVKM. V lost 6 bases and J lost 2; bases outside the gene matches: 9. CDR3 nucleotides: TGTGCCAGCAGCCCCACGTCTAGCGGGGACACAGATACGCAGTATTTT. Protein sequence: CASSPTSSGDTDTQYF. Drawing the rest from reference TRBV28 and TRBJ2-3, the complete variable domain is DVKVTQSSRYLVKRTGEKVFLECVQDMDHENMFWYRQDPGLGLRLIYFSYDVKMKEKGDIPEGYSVSREKKERFSLILESASTNQTSMYLCASSPTSSGDTDTQYFGPGTRLTVL.

The chain joins TRBV6-5 to TRBJ2-7, with D perhaps matching TRBD2 (5 bases). CDR1 is MNHEY and CDR2 is SVGAGI in the germline V gene. This CDR3 region has 14 residues. Trimming removed 6 bases from V and 7 bases from J, with 19 bases in between. The CDR3 spells CASSPIVPPGEQYF. In nucleotides, the CDR3 is TGTGCCAGCAGCCCTATCGTCCCGCCGGGGGAGCAGTACTTC.

The rearrangement links TRBV7-6 to TRBJ1-5, with D hard to call. The CDR3 runs to 14 residues. Per the germline V gene, CDR1 is SGHVS and CDR2 is FNYEAQ. Trimming took off 1 base at V and 4 bases at J, with 8 bases between the two ends. CDR3 amino acids: CASSLDSGNQPQHF. CDR3 sequence (DNA): TGTGCCAGCAGCTTAGACTCGGGTAATCAGCCCCAGCATTTT.

This clone was seen more than once but under ten times. J is TRBJ2-1 and V is TRBV6-5, with TRBD2 as a possible D gene (5 bases). In germline, CDR1 is MNHEY, CDR2 SVGAGI. Trimming stripped 6 bases from V and 6 bases from J, with 12 bases between. The CDR3 extends over 13 amino acids. CDR3 amino acids: CASSPDEGNEQFF. The CDR3 bases are TGTGCCAGCAGCCCTGACGAGGGCAATGAGCAGTTCTTC.

This clone was seen more than once but under ten times. The rearrangement joins TRBV30 to TRBJ2-1; 8 bases are a match to TRBD1. The V segment lost 3 bases and the J segment 8 bases; nucleotides outside the gene matches: 6. The V gene's germline CDR1 is GTSNPN and CDR2 SVGIG (reference sequence). This CDR3 has 13 amino acids. DNA for the CDR3: TGTGCCTGGAGCCCAGGGACAGGCGATGAGCAGTTCTTC. Translation gives CAWSPGTGDEQFF.

V usage is TRBV11-2 and J usage is TRBJ2-1; D possibly corresponds to TRBD2 (5 bases). CDR1 is SGHAT and CDR2 is FQNNGV in the germline V gene. The CDR3 is 14 residues long. The V end lost 3 bases, the J end lost 8 bases, and 14 bases lay between the germline ends. The CDR3 region is CASSFSFGNDEQFF. The CDR3 DNA follows: TGTGCCAGCAGCTTTTCTTTCGGGAATGATGAGCAGTTCTTC. Combining the CDR3 with reference TRBV11-2 and TRBJ2-1 gives the whole variable domain EAGVAQSPRYKIIEKRQSVAFWCNPISGHATLYWYQQILGQGPKLLIQFQNNGVVDDSQLPKDRFSAERLKGVDSTLKIQPAKLEDSAVYLCASSFSFGNDEQFFGPGTRLTVL.

V usage is TRBV19 and J usage is TRBJ2-3, with TRBD2 as a possible D gene (6 bases). The V end lost 5 bases, the J end lost 2 bases, and 20 bases lay between the germline ends. The CDR3 spans 17 residues. Looked up from germline, CDR1 is LNHDA and CDR2 is SQIVND (reference sequence). CDR3 sequence (DNA): TGTGCCAGTAGTTCAGAAGGAGGCGGACTACCCACAGATACGCAGTATTTT. Translated: CASSSEGGGLPTDTQYF.

This chain connects TRBV10-3 to TRBJ1-6; TRBD1 agrees at 7 bases. CDR1 is ENHRY, CDR2 SYGVKD, per germline. There are 16 residues in the CDR3. The V gene end was trimmed by 2 bases and the J gene end by 7 bases; junction bases not matched to a gene: 8. The CDR3 DNA follows: TGTGCCATCAGTGAGGGGATACAGGGGCCCAATTCACCCCTCCACTTT. It yields the protein CAISEGIQGPNSPLHF.

The chain carries TRBV7-9 and TRBJ2-7, with D possibly being TRBD1 (5 bases). Trimming removed 5 bases at V and 0 bases at J, with 11 bases between. This CDR3 region has 14 residues. Germline-derived CDR1 and CDR2 are SEHNR and FQNEAQ (reference sequence). The CDR3 here is CASSDRGGSYEQYF. Here the CDR3 DNA reads TGTGCCAGCAGCGATAGGGGTGGCTCCTACGAGCAGTACTTC.

As for this clone: The junction differs from germline at one of its ends, possibly a read error. This chain connects TRBV23-1 to TRBJ2-7; D is possibly TRBD2 (7 bases). TRBV23-1 is an open reading frame whose function is uncertain. CDR3 length: 13 amino acids. CDR3 sequence: CASSRYRGGEPLF. In DNA form, the CDR3 reads TGCGCCAGCAGTCGTTATCGAGGGGGGGAGCCACTATTC.

The chain uses TRBV18 and TRBJ2-2, with D maybe TRBD1 (6 bases). Germline lookup yields CDR1 KGHSH and CDR2 LQKENI. The germline V and J ends were trimmed by 6 bases and 2 bases, with 19 bases remaining between them. This CDR3 contains 17 residues. This CDR3 is CASSLNFRGRNTGELFF. The CDR3 coding sequence is TGTGCCAGCTCTCTCAACTTCAGGGGACGCAACACCGGGGAGCTGTTTTTT.

V and J are TRBV27 and TRBJ1-1; D ambiguous. CDR3 length equals 14 residues. Germline V gene sequence: CDR1 MNHEY, CDR2 SMNVEV (reference sequence). Deletions cut 5 bases from V and 1 base from J, with 11 bases between. The CDR3: CASSPHQSNTEAFF. DNA for the CDR3: TGTGCCAGCAGTCCCCATCAGTCGAACACTGAAGCTTTCTTT.

The rearrangement uses TRBV11-2 and TRBJ2-2, with TRBD2 identical over 8 bases. Germline V gene sequence: CDR1 SGHAT, CDR2 FQNNGV. The CDR3 length is 16 residues. Losses at the gene ends were 5 bases for V and 0 bases for J; bases not matched to a gene: 5. CDR3 DNA: TGTGCCAGCAGCCTGAGACTAGCGCCGAACACCGGGGAGCTGTTTTTT. It encodes CASSLRLAPNTGELFF.

V is TRBV30 and J is TRBJ1-3, with TRBD1 matching 7 bases. The germline V gene encodes CDR1 GTSNPN and CDR2 SVGIG (reference sequence). The trim removed 1 base at V and 1 base at J, leaving 10 bases unmatched. The CDR3 loop spans 17 amino acids. This CDR3 reads CAWSDLTGALSGNTIYF. The CDR3 DNA reads TGTGCCTGGAGTGACCTTACAGGGGCCTTATCTGGAAACACCATATATTTT.

A few counts support this clone. The chain employs TRBV5-1 and TRBJ2-7, with D perhaps matching TRBD2 (5 bases). The CDR3 contains 15 residues. Germline CDR1 and CDR2: SGHRS and YFSETQ. V was pared by 0 bases and J by 4 bases, with 14 bases between. CDR3 amino acids: CASSLVAGRMYEQYF. DNA for the CDR3: TGCGCCAGCAGCTTGGTTGCGGGTCGCATGTACGAGCAGTACTTC.

By sample share, this clone is medium-sized. The chain uses TRBV6-5 and TRBJ1-4; TRBD1 is a possible D gene (5 bases). V lost 5 bases to trimming and J lost 5 bases, with 9 bases between them. CDR3 length equals 13 residues. Germline-derived CDR1 and CDR2 are MNHEY and SVGAGI. In DNA form, the CDR3 reads TGTGCCAGCAGTCCGCGGGGGAATGAAAAACTGTTTTTT. Protein: CASSPRGNEKLFF.

The rearrangement uses TRBV7-9 and TRBJ2-7; 11 bases fit TRBD2. This CDR3 is built from 15 residues. CDR1 SEHNR and CDR2 FQNEAQ come from the germline V gene (reference sequence). With V trimmed by 7 bases and J by 5 bases, 10 bases remained unmatched. CDR3 amino acids: CASTHTSGGRDEQYF. In nucleotides, the CDR3 is TGTGCCAGCACCCACACTAGCGGGGGTCGGGACGAGCAGTACTTC.

Concerning this clone: Mismatch with germline at one junction end may stem from a read error. The chain joins TRBV5-3 to TRBJ1-1; TRBD1 agrees at 7 bases. TRBV5-3 is an ORF for which the function is uncertain. The CDR3 spans 14 residues. The CDR3: CASSLTGAPTEAFF. CDR3 sequence (DNA): TGTGCCAGCAGCTTAACAGGGGCGCCTACTGAAGCTTTCTTT.

Relative to its sample, this clone is medium-sized. The V and J genes are TRBV21-1 and TRBJ2-1; the table names TRBD1, a call not compared with the DNA. TRBV21-1 is a pseudogene locus. This CDR3 is built from 16 residues. As DNA, the CDR3 is TGTGCCAGCAGCAAGGACAGGGAAAAACCCTACAATGAGCAGTTCTTC. This sequence encodes CASSKDREKPYNEQFF.

This clone was detected a few times. The chain has TRBV28 and TRBJ2-7, with 7 bases identical to TRBD1. V was clipped by 5 bases and J by 1 base; unmatched bases: 23. This CDR3 is built from 20 residues. CDR1 and CDR2 from the germline V gene are MDHEN and SYDVKM. The CDR3 spells CASSPLTTTGNNLMSYEQYF. In DNA, the CDR3 is TGTGCCAGCAGTCCCCTAACAACGACAGGGAACAACTTAATGTCCTACGAGCAGTACTTC.

V is TRBV6-6 and J is TRBJ2-5, with D possibly matching TRBD1 (6 bases). This CDR3 has 14 residues. The germline V and J ends were trimmed by 4 bases and 3 bases, with 12 bases remaining between them. Per germline, CDR1 MNHNY and CDR2 SVGAGI (reference sequence). CDR3 nucleotides: TGTGCCAGCAGTTGGGCAGGGGACGAAGAGACCCAGTACTTC. This encodes CASSWAGDEETQYF.

The chain links TRBV28 to TRBJ2-2, with a possible D match to TRBD1 (5 bases). The V gene lost 5 bases and the J gene lost 4 bases, with 11 bases spanning the gap. CDR1 and CDR2 from the germline V gene are MDHEN and SYDVKM. This CDR3 contains 14 residues. The chain's CDR3 is CASSTDSFTGELFF. Written as DNA, the CDR3 is TGTGCCAGCAGTACCGACAGCTTCACCGGGGAGCTGTTTTTT.

This clone turned up a few times. J is TRBJ1-1 and V is TRBV6-5; D not resolved. The CDR3 totals 14 residues. Trimming left V 5 bases short and J 2 bases short, with 12 bases between. CDR1 and CDR2 (germline): MNHEY, SVGAGI. The CDR3 nucleotides are TGTGCCAGCAGTACCCTTCACAGTAACACTGAAGCTTTCTTT. This translates into CASSTLHSNTEAFF.

The chain has TRBV5-1 and TRBJ2-7; possibly TRBD1 for D (5 bases). CDR3 size: 15 residues. Deletions cut 4 bases from V and 1 base from J, with 15 bases between. Per the germline V gene, CDR1 is SGHRS and CDR2 is YFSETQ. CDR3 region: CASSPEKTESYEQYF. CDR3 nucleotide sequence: TGCGCCAGCAGCCCTGAAAAGACAGAATCCTACGAGCAGTACTTC.

In its sample, this clone was seen a few times. V usage is TRBV10-3 and J usage is TRBJ1-5; 12 nucleotides align to TRBD1. The CDR3 runs 18 residues. V gave up 0 bases and J gave up 5 bases; unmatched junction bases: 8. CDR1 is ENHRY and CDR2 is SYGVKD in the germline V gene. The CDR3 loop reads CAISESQRGTGGDQPQHF. The CDR3 coding sequence is TGTGCCATCAGTGAGTCCCAGCGGGGGACAGGGGGCGATCAGCCCCAGCATTTT.

The chain's CDR3 is CASSQEHSSYEQYF. The CDR3, as DNA: TGCGCCAGCAGCCAAGAACACAGCTCCTACGAGCAGTACTTC. The chain has TRBV4-1 and TRBJ2-7, with D hard to call. Deletions cut 0 bases from V and 0 bases from J, with 6 bases between. There are 14 residues in the CDR3. The germline CDR1 and CDR2 sequences are MGHRA and YSYEKL.

The sample holds a few counts of this clone. The genes are TRBV7-3 and TRBJ1-1; maybe TRBD1 (5 bases). V was pared by 6 bases and J by 9 bases, with 17 bases between. The germline V gene has CDR1 SGHTA and CDR2 FQGTGA. The CDR3 length is 13 residues. The CDR3 region is CASSLDYGGKAFF. DNA for the CDR3: TGTGCCAGCAGTCTGGATTACGGGGGTAAAGCTTTCTTT.

A few counts support this clone. CDR3 DNA sequence: TGTGCCAGCAGTTCGTACGAGGGGGAGTACAATGAGCAGTTCTTC. This encodes CASSSYEGEYNEQFF. The chain uses TRBV27 and TRBJ2-1; the D gene is possibly TRBD1 (6 bases). The CDR3 runs 15 residues. V was clipped by 4 bases and J by 4 bases, with 14 bases between them. Looked up from germline, CDR1 is MNHEY and CDR2 is SMNVEV (reference sequence).

This chain joins TRBV9 and TRBJ1-2; unclear D gene. Between the trimmed V and J ends, which lost 5 bases and 4 bases, there was a span of 15 bases. The length of the CDR3 is 14 residues. Germline lookup yields CDR1 SGDLS and CDR2 YYNGEE. In DNA, the CDR3 is TGTGCCAGCAGTGACGGCAGGAGGATCTATGGCTACACCTTC. Encoded protein: CASSDGRRIYGYTF.